This T cell receptor beta chain was sequenced in a study of T cell responses to AZD1222 COVID-19 vaccine. Study as a whole: Whether given at about 4 or about 12 weeks, second doses were pooled.

Some clones are missing from TCRdb's copy, which holds only in-frame ones; the method was immunoSEQ multiplex PCR. Of about 180,000 clones listed, around 88% were seen once; the top ten hold about 8%. Germline V gene lookup returns CDR1 SGHAT and CDR2 FQNNGV. The CDR3 contains 18 residues. V gave up 0 bases and J gave up 5 bases, with 22 bases separating them. Remarks on this clone: What it binds is unknown.

Study outcomes and limitations: Vaccine-related CD4 TCRs covered spike, predominating at 160-218 and 743-854. Every sample of the repertoires postdated the peak T cell response. Baseline seropositivity characterized only a handful of AZD1222 recipients.

The clonotype originates from an adult in good health. The gene calls are TRBV11-2 and TRBJ1-1; D call uncertain. Sequenced here: peripheral blood, sampled on day 0 of AZD1222 vaccination. CDR3 sequence reads: CASSLDTGKLGPRTEAFF. DNA of the CDR3: TGTGCCAGCAGCTTAGATACTGGTAAATTGGGCCCAAGGACTGAAGCTTTCTTT.